Listed below are T cell receptor beta chains from one sample, sequenced in a study of blood T cell repertoires in COVID-19. TCRdb's copy holds only in-frame clones and misses some; the assay was immunoSEQ multiplex PCR. The profile covers 65,000 to 80,000 clones, with less than 90% appearing a single time and around a sixth taken by the ten largest. Sequenced: peripheral blood. These receptors were collected from a man at least 80 years old in a cohort sampled during active COVID-19. Each CDR3 is given with its conserved first and last residue. D genes are given only for firm matches. Part of the rows lack a size; the others show once, few, many or a class for expanded clones.

d_gene: .; j_gene: TRBJ2-3; abundance: .; v_gene: TRBV5-1; CDR3aa: CASSSFEGGPDTQYF; CDR3nt: TGCGCCAGCAGCTCCTTTGAGGGGGGGCCGGATACGCAGTATTTT
d_gene: .; j_gene: TRBJ1-1; abundance: few; v_gene: TRBV19; CDR3aa: CASSPTESAGRGTEAFF; CDR3nt: TGTGCCAGTAGTCCCACAGAGAGCGCCGGGAGAGGGACTGAAGCTTTCTTT
d_gene: TRBD1; j_gene: TRBJ1-2; abundance: .; v_gene: TRBV5-1; CDR3aa: CASSLAGTGENPANYGYTF; CDR3nt: TGCGCCAGCAGCCTAGCTGGGACAGGGGAAAATCCGGCTAACTATGGCTACACCTTC
d_gene: .; j_gene: TRBJ1-2; abundance: .; v_gene: TRBV18; CDR3aa: CASSPRGEDYGYTF; CDR3nt: TGTGCCAGCTCCCCGCGGGGGGAGGACTATGGCTACACCTTC
d_gene: .; j_gene: TRBJ1-1; abundance: .; v_gene: TRBV7-2; CDR3aa: CASSLNRANTEAFF; CDR3nt: TGTGCCAGCAGCTTGAATAGAGCGAACACTGAAGCTTTCTTT
d_gene: .; j_gene: TRBJ2-3; abundance: .; v_gene: TRBV28; CDR3aa: CASSLGGSDTQYF; CDR3nt: TGTGCCAGCAGTTTAGGGGGGTCAGATACGCAGTATTTT
d_gene: TRBD1; j_gene: TRBJ2-7; abundance: .; v_gene: TRBV29-1; CDR3aa: CSVQTGDEQYF; CDR3nt: TGCAGCGTTCAGACAGGGGACGAGCAGTACTTC
d_gene: TRBD2; j_gene: TRBJ2-2; abundance: .; v_gene: TRBV7-2; CDR3aa: CASSLASGVSLRVTGELFF; CDR3nt: TGTGCCAGCAGCTTAGCAAGCGGGGTATCCTTGAGGGTCACCGGGGAGCTGTTTTTT
d_gene: .; j_gene: TRBJ2-1; abundance: .; v_gene: TRBV2; CDR3aa: CASSELARSSYNEQFF; CDR3nt: TGTGCCAGCAGTGAGTTGGCCAGAAGCTCCTACAATGAGCAGTTCTTC
d_gene: TRBD1; j_gene: TRBJ2-1; abundance: .; v_gene: TRBV28; CDR3aa: CASRSGTGPYNEQFF; CDR3nt: TGTGCCAGCAGGTCCGGGACAGGGCCCTACAATGAGCAGTTCTTC
d_gene: TRBD1; j_gene: TRBJ2-1; abundance: .; v_gene: TRBV29-1; CDR3aa: CSVATGANEQFF; CDR3nt: TGCAGCGTTGCGACAGGGGCCAATGAGCAGTTCTTC
d_gene: .; j_gene: TRBJ1-4; abundance: .; v_gene: TRBV5-1; CDR3aa: CASKPATNEKLFF; CDR3nt: TGCGCCAGCAAACCAGCAACTAATGAAAAACTGTTTTTT
d_gene: TRBD1; j_gene: TRBJ1-2; abundance: once; v_gene: TRBV7-2; CDR3aa: CASSLGQGREGYTF; CDR3nt: TGTGCCAGCAGCTTAGGACAGGGGAGAGAGGGCTACACCTTC
d_gene: .; j_gene: TRBJ1-3; abundance: few; v_gene: TRBV5-5; CDR3aa: CASSRRAGSSGNTIYF; CDR3nt: TGTGCCAGCAGCCGCAGAGCGGGCAGCTCTGGAAACACCATATATTTT
d_gene: TRBD1; j_gene: TRBJ1-4; abundance: .; v_gene: TRBV19; CDR3aa: CASSRDRGPEKLFF; CDR3nt: TGTGCCAGTAGTAGGGACAGGGGGCCTGAAAAACTGTTTTTT
d_gene: TRBD2; j_gene: TRBJ2-7; abundance: .; v_gene: TRBV4-2; CDR3aa: CASSQDWGLAGGPAYEQYF; CDR3nt: TGTGCCAGCAGCCAAGATTGGGGACTAGCGGGGGGGCCTGCCTATGAGCAGTACTTC
d_gene: .; j_gene: TRBJ1-2; abundance: .; v_gene: TRBV6-1; CDR3aa: CASSEAGQDGYTF; CDR3nt: TGTGCCAGCAGTGAAGCGGGACAAGACGGCTACACCTTC
d_gene: TRBD1; j_gene: TRBJ1-4; abundance: .; v_gene: TRBV7-9; CDR3aa: CASRRTGGEEKLFF; CDR3nt: TGTGCCAGCAGAAGGACAGGGGGTGAGGAAAAACTGTTTTTT
d_gene: .; j_gene: TRBJ2-1; abundance: few; v_gene: TRBV2; CDR3aa: CASSSGENNEQFF; CDR3nt: TGTGCCAGCAGCTCCGGGGAGAACAATGAGCAGTTCTTC
d_gene: .; j_gene: TRBJ2-7; abundance: .; v_gene: TRBV21-1; CDR3aa: CASSKSGNYPYEQYF; CDR3nt: TGTGCCAGCAGCAAAAGTGGAAACTACCCCTACGAGCAGTACTTC
d_gene: .; j_gene: TRBJ1-4; abundance: .; v_gene: TRBV6-5; CDR3aa: CASSPRETNEKLFF; CDR3nt: TGTGCCAGCAGTCCCCGGGAAACTAATGAAAAACTGTTTTTT
d_gene: .; j_gene: TRBJ2-3; abundance: .; v_gene: TRBV5-4; CDR3aa: CASSLETWAAIDTQYF; CDR3nt: TGTGCCAGCAGCTTGGAAACATGGGCCGCTATAGATACGCAGTATTTT
d_gene: .; j_gene: TRBJ2-1; abundance: .; v_gene: TRBV7-2; CDR3aa: CASSPPGIEQFF; CDR3nt: TGTGCCAGCAGCCCGCCGGGGATTGAGCAGTTCTTC
d_gene: .; j_gene: TRBJ1-1; abundance: .; v_gene: TRBV16; CDR3aa: CASSPTGWLEAFF; CDR3nt: TGTGCCAGCAGCCCCACCGGGTGGCTTGAAGCTTTCTTT
d_gene: TRBD1; j_gene: TRBJ2-2; abundance: .; v_gene: TRBV28; CDR3aa: CASSLTGDVTGELFF; CDR3nt: TGTGCCAGCAGTTTAACAGGGGATGTGACCGGGGAGCTGTTTTTT
d_gene: .; j_gene: TRBJ1-5; abundance: once; v_gene: TRBV6-1; CDR3aa: CASSEALAGIHQPQHF; CDR3nt: TGTGCCAGCAGTGAAGCGCTTGCAGGCATCCATCAGCCCCAGCATTTT
d_gene: .; j_gene: TRBJ1-1; abundance: .; v_gene: TRBV7-9; CDR3aa: CASSFARDSEAFF; CDR3nt: TGTGCCAGCAGCTTTGCCCGGGACTCTGAAGCTTTCTTT
d_gene: TRBD1; j_gene: TRBJ1-1; abundance: .; v_gene: TRBV29-1; CDR3aa: CSVRDRGNTEAFF; CDR3nt: TGCAGCGTCCGGGACAGGGGGAACACTGAAGCTTTCTTT
d_gene: TRBD2; j_gene: TRBJ2-1; abundance: .; v_gene: TRBV7-9; CDR3aa: CASSSTPGGKGEQFF; CDR3nt: TGTGCCAGCAGCTCCACCCCGGGGGGAAAGGGTGAGCAGTTCTTC
d_gene: .; j_gene: TRBJ2-5; abundance: .; v_gene: TRBV4-1; CDR3aa: CASSQVGGLETQYF; CDR3nt: TGCGCCAGCAGCCAAGTTGGGGGGTTAGAGACCCAGTACTTC
d_gene: .; j_gene: TRBJ2-6; abundance: .; v_gene: TRBV2; CDR3aa: CASTESSGANVLTF; CDR3nt: TGTGCCAGCACCGAGAGCTCTGGGGCCAACGTCCTGACTTTC
d_gene: TRBD2; j_gene: TRBJ2-1; abundance: .; v_gene: TRBV10-3; CDR3aa: CAISELAGGVNEQFF; CDR3nt: TGTGCCATCAGCGAGCTAGCGGGGGGGGTCAATGAGCAGTTCTTC
d_gene: TRBD1; j_gene: TRBJ2-3; abundance: .; v_gene: TRBV18; CDR3aa: CASSPPRTGGTDTQYF; CDR3nt: TGTGCCAGCTCACCGCCTAGGACAGGTGGGACAGATACGCAGTATTTT
d_gene: TRBD2; j_gene: TRBJ2-3; abundance: .; v_gene: TRBV28; CDR3aa: CASSGGGTDTQYF; CDR3nt: TGTGCCAGCAGCGGGGGAGGGACAGATACGCAGTATTTT
d_gene: TRBD1; j_gene: TRBJ2-3; abundance: .; v_gene: TRBV5-1; CDR3aa: CASSLRVIGGGDTQYF; CDR3nt: TGCGCCAGCAGCTTGCGAGTTATAGGGGGCGGAGATACGCAGTATTTT
d_gene: .; j_gene: TRBJ2-2; abundance: .; v_gene: TRBV16; CDR3aa: CASSQQNTGELFF; CDR3nt: TGTGCCAGCAGCCAACAGAACACCGGGGAGCTGTTTTTT
d_gene: TRBD1; j_gene: TRBJ1-2; abundance: .; v_gene: TRBV6-6; CDR3aa: CASSLGQAGYTF; CDR3nt: TGTGCCAGCAGCCTGGGACAGGCCGGCTACACCTTC
d_gene: .; j_gene: TRBJ1-2; abundance: .; v_gene: TRBV11-2; CDR3aa: CASSSTLQGFYGYTF; CDR3nt: TGTGCCAGCAGCTCGACGCTACAGGGTTTCTACGGCTACACCTTC
d_gene: .; j_gene: TRBJ2-1; abundance: few; v_gene: TRBV20-1; CDR3aa: CSASERGNEQFF; CDR3nt: TGCAGTGCTAGTGAACGAGGCAATGAGCAGTTCTTC
d_gene: .; j_gene: TRBJ1-4; abundance: few; v_gene: TRBV5-1; CDR3aa: CASRMGQGNEKLFF; CDR3nt: TGCGCCAGCAGGATGGGACAAGGAAATGAAAAACTGTTTTTT
d_gene: TRBD1; j_gene: TRBJ2-3; abundance: .; v_gene: TRBV5-1; CDR3aa: CASSPGQIATDTQYF; CDR3nt: TGCGCCAGCAGCCCGGGACAGATTGCTACAGATACGCAGTATTTT
d_gene: TRBD1; j_gene: TRBJ2-5; abundance: .; v_gene: TRBV5-1; CDR3aa: CASSDAGQGAETQYF; CDR3nt: TGCGCCAGCTCCGATGCGGGACAGGGGGCCGAGACCCAGTACTTC
d_gene: TRBD2; j_gene: TRBJ2-1; abundance: .; v_gene: TRBV6-2/TRBV6-3; CDR3aa: CASSYGLSGGADEQFF; CDR3nt: TGTGCCAGCAGTTACGGTCTGAGCGGGGGGGCCGATGAGCAGTTCTTC
d_gene: TRBD2; j_gene: TRBJ2-1; abundance: .; v_gene: TRBV29-1; CDR3aa: CSVRTSGGDTYNEQFF; CDR3nt: TGCAGCGTAAGGACTAGCGGGGGCGATACCTACAATGAGCAGTTCTTC
d_gene: .; j_gene: TRBJ1-3; abundance: once; v_gene: TRBV15; CDR3aa: CATSRDRGPGNTIYF; CDR3nt: TGTGCCACCAGCAGAGATAGGGGCCCTGGAAACACCATATATTTT
d_gene: TRBD2; j_gene: TRBJ2-3; abundance: .; v_gene: TRBV14; CDR3aa: CASSPGLVRPDTQYF; CDR3nt: TGTGCCAGCAGCCCGGGACTAGTTCGGCCAGATACGCAGTATTTT
d_gene: .; j_gene: TRBJ1-1; abundance: once; v_gene: TRBV3-1/TRBV3-2; CDR3aa: CASSQNRFWDTEAFF; CDR3nt: TGTGCCAGCAGCCAGAACAGGTTTTGGGACACTGAAGCTTTCTTT
d_gene: .; j_gene: TRBJ2-7; abundance: .; v_gene: TRBV5-1; CDR3aa: CASSLWGEYEQYF; CDR3nt: TGCGCCAGCAGCTTGTGGGGGGAATACGAGCAGTACTTC